This T cell receptor beta chain came from a study of blood T cell repertoires in COVID-19. Study context: T cells, B-cell-depleted T cells, or PBMCs supplied cDNA or gDNA.

Methods used by the authors: It was from reference gene primer amplification that nucleated cell counts were estimated. The assay was immunoSEQ multiplex PCR, and TCRdb's table has in-frame clones only and misses some. V and J calls and clone size are copied from that table; D and trimming were computed from the DNA. The sample shows 250,000 to 300,000 clones, 65% to 90% of them seen only once. There are 15 residues in the CDR3. In germline, CDR1 is LGHDT, CDR2 YNNKEL (reference sequence). The V gene end was trimmed by 2 bases and the J gene end by 2 bases; junction bases not matched to a gene: 6. This clone was recorded at least ten times.

Input material: peripheral blood. This TCR came from a young man with active or convalescent COVID-19. The gene calls are TRBV3-1 (or the pseudogene TRBV3-2) and TRBJ2-7; 7 nucleotides match TRBD1. The CDR3 DNA follows: TGTGCCAGCAGCCAAACAGGGGCCCTTCCCTACGAGCAGTACTTC. Encoded protein: CASSQTGALPYEQYF.